These 30 T cell receptor beta chains were all obtained from the same sample, sequenced in a study of regulatory T cells in long-lasting Graves disease. In building TCR beta libraries, iRepertoire HTBI primers were used together with Arm-PCR of CDR3 regions. Each CDR3 protein is one row after TCRdb ran MiXCR on the multiplex PCR reads. The profile shows more than 300,000 distinct CDR3 sequences, roughly 17% of them singletons. Time point: newly diagnosed GD, antithyroid drugs for less than 3 months. PBMCs were the source of the RNA used for TCR sequencing. These data were also filed under a second study, of T cells in Graves' hyperthyroidism and ophthalmopathy.

The material was peripheral blood mononuclear cells (PBMCs), obtained at new diagnosis, from a patient treated with antithyroid drugs. These receptors all come from a woman between 18 and 30 years old with Graves disease.

This clonotype was seen repeatedly, ten times or more. This rearrangement joins TRBV7-9 to TRBJ2-7; D possibly corresponds to TRBD2 (6 bases). V lost 0 bases, J lost 6 bases, and 9 bases lay in between. The CDR3 runs 13 residues. The germline CDR1 and CDR2 sequences are SEHNR and FQNEAQ (reference sequence). CDR3 in DNA: TGTGCCAGCAGCTTAGCCTTCGGGGGCGAGCAGTACTTC. This translates into CASSLAFGGEQYF. Filled out from reference TRBV7-9 and TRBJ2-7, the complete variable domain reads DTGVSQNPRHKITKRGQNVTFRCDPISEHNRLYWYRQTLGQGPEFLTYFQNEAQLEKSRLLSDRFSAERPKGSFSTLEIQRTEQGDSAMYLCASSLAFGGEQYFGPGTRLTVT.

This rearrangement joins TRBV11-2 to TRBJ2-1, with 7 bases that match TRBD2. The germline V gene encodes CDR1 SGHAT and CDR2 FQNNGV. This CDR3 region has 15 residues. Trimming at V came to 6 bases and at J to 2 bases, leaving 7 bases not matched to a gene. The CDR3 coding sequence is TGTGCCAGCAGGTATAGCGGGTTGACCTACAATGAGCAGTTCTTC. The encoded protein is CASRYSGLTYNEQFF.

Many counts were recorded for this clonotype. The V call is TRBV6-1, the J call TRBJ1-5; D is uncertain. The CDR3 consists of 13 residues. Germline-derived CDR1 and CDR2 are MNHNS and SASEGT. The V gene lost 1 base and the J gene lost 1 base, with 2 bases spanning the gap. The CDR3 reads CASSEVSNQPQHF. Written as DNA, the CDR3 is TGTGCCAGCAGTGAAGTGAGCAATCAGCCCCAGCATTTT.

This clonotype occurred many times. V gene TRBV5-1 combines with J gene TRBJ2-5, with 7 bases matching TRBD1. Germline values: CDR1 SGHRS, CDR2 YFSETQ. The CDR3 runs to 16 residues. The trim removed 1 base at V and 5 bases at J, leaving 11 bases unmatched. The CDR3 protein is CASSLRTGEPIETQYF. The CDR3 DNA reads TGCGCCAGCAGCTTGCGAACAGGGGAGCCGATTGAGACCCAGTACTTC.

A word on this clonotype: A read error may be the cause here, since a much bigger clone is one base away. This chain connects TRBV7-3 to TRBJ2-3; D not certain. The CDR3 consists of 14 residues. From germline, CDR1 is SGHTA and CDR2 FQGTGA. CDR3 region: CASSLGDSTDTLYF. CDR3 DNA sequence: TGTGCCAGCAGCCTTGGGGATAGCACAGATACGCTGTATTTT.

This clonotype was detected ten times or more. Here the CDR3 reads CASSLGDTTYEQYF. The CDR3 DNA sequence: TGTGCCAGCAGCTTAGGGGACACCACCTACGAGCAGTACTTC. The chain is built from TRBV7-8 and TRBJ2-7, with D maybe TRBD1 (6 bases). V lost 1 base to trimming and J lost 2 bases, with 9 bases between them. The CDR3 contains 14 residues. Germline-derived CDR1 and CDR2 are SGHVS and FQNEAQ.

This chain connects TRBV30 to TRBJ2-4; 7 bases are a match to TRBD1. CDR1 is GTSNPN and CDR2 is SVGIG in the germline V gene (reference sequence). V was pared by 3 bases and J by 0 bases, with 8 bases of the junction left unmatched. The CDR3 has 16 residues. The CDR3: CAWRKGAQLAKNIQYF. The CDR3 nucleotides read TGTGCCTGGAGGAAGGGGGCTCAACTAGCCAAAAACATTCAGTACTTC.

This clonotype has only one observation. Since a much larger clone is just one base distant, this may be a read error. The chain has TRBV29-1 and TRBJ2-7; D tentatively reads TRBD1 or TRBD2 (6 bases each). V lost 2 bases to trimming and J lost 4 bases, with 18 bases between them. There are 15 residues in the CDR3. Germline V gene lookup returns CDR1 SQVTM and CDR2 ANQGSEA. CDR3 sequence: CSVERGHRTPYEQYF. In DNA, the CDR3 is TGCAGCGTTGAACGGGGGCACCGTACTCCTTACGAGCAGTACTTC.

This clonotype was seen more than once but under ten times. V and J are TRBV6-1 and TRBJ2-4; 8 nucleotides match TRBD1. The CDR3 extends over 18 amino acids. The J segment lost 1 base and the V segment lost 5 bases, leaving 13 bases of the junction unmatched. The germline V gene has CDR1 MNHNS and CDR2 SASEGT. This CDR3 is CASSRRTGLMIAKNIQYF. The CDR3 nucleotides read TGTGCCAGCAGTCGCCGGACAGGGTTGATGATTGCCAAAAACATTCAGTACTTC.

This clonotype was detected many times. The J gene is TRBJ2-3, the V gene TRBV7-3; 9 bases line up with TRBD1. J lost 6 bases, V lost 5 bases, and 9 bases had no gene match. The CDR3 length is 15 residues. Germline V gene lookup returns CDR1 SGHTA and CDR2 FQGTGA. DNA for the CDR3: TGTGCCAGCAGCCCCCGGACAGGGGCGAGCGATACGCAGTATTTT. Residues: CASSPRTGASDTQYF.

This clonotype was detected a few times. The chain employs TRBV20-1 and TRBJ2-6; tentative D call: TRBD1 (6 bases). Germline assignment: CDR1 DFQATT and CDR2 SNEGSKA (reference sequence). Trimming removed 1 base from V and 2 bases from J, with 15 bases in between. CDR3 size: 17 residues. The CDR3 coding sequence is TGCAGTGCTAGAGGCTACAGGGAAAGGGCTGGGGCCAACGTCCTGACTTTC. Its protein is CSARGYRERAGANVLTF.

The chain links TRBV11-2 to TRBJ1-4, with D possibly being TRBD1 (5 bases). Germline CDR1 reads SGHAT; CDR2 reads FQNNGV. The CDR3 is 16 residues long. V lost 7 bases to trimming and J lost 3 bases, with 18 bases between them. CDR3 in DNA: TGTGCCAGCACCTACAGCGGACATTCGGCTAATGAAAAACTGTTTTTT. Encoded protein: CASTYSGHSANEKLFF. Based on the CDR3 plus reference TRBV11-2 and TRBJ1-4, the full variable domain is EAGVAQSPRYKIIEKRQSVAFWCNPISGHATLYWYQQILGQGPKLLIQFQNNGVVDDSQLPKDRFSAERLKGVDSTLKIQPAKLEDSAVYLCASTYSGHSANEKLFFGSGTQLSVL.

This clonotype came up a few times. The gene calls are TRBV5-1 and TRBJ1-4; D might be TRBD1 (5 bases). This CDR3 spans 15 amino acids. Germline V CDR1 and CDR2: SGHRS, YFSETQ. V was clipped by 4 bases and J by 13 bases, with 23 bases between them. This CDR3 reads CASSPTDSPNGVLFF. CDR3 nucleotide sequence: TGCGCCAGCAGCCCCACCGACAGTCCCAACGGCGTACTGTTTTTT.

This clonotype was recorded at least ten times. J is TRBJ2-7 and V is TRBV28; either TRBD1 or TRBD2 may supply D (6 bases each). Germline assignment: CDR1 MDHEN and CDR2 SYDVKM. Trimming shortened V by 7 bases and J by 5 bases, and 12 bases separated the two germline ends. CDR3 length: 12 residues. The CDR3 bases are TGTGCCAGCACCGACAGGAGGGACGAGCAGTACTTC. This encodes CASTDRRDEQYF.

This clonotype turned up a few times. The chain employs TRBV7-3 and TRBJ2-1; 8 nucleotides line up with TRBD2. CDR3 length: 19 residues. CDR1 SGHTA and CDR2 FQGTGA come from the germline V gene. V lost 1 base, J lost 9 bases, and 20 bases stayed unmatched. This CDR3 reads CASSLISGGPSGNNVEQFF. CDR3 sequence (DNA): TGTGCCAGCAGCTTAATATCGGGAGGGCCGAGTGGTAATAATGTTGAGCAGTTCTTC.

This clonotype has at least ten counts. This chain links TRBV18 with TRBJ1-5; D might be TRBD1 (5 bases). Trimming left V 8 bases short and J 4 bases short, with 12 bases between. This CDR3 spans 13 amino acids. Germline-derived CDR1 and CDR2 are KGHSH and LQKENI. Here the CDR3 DNA reads TGTGCCAGCAGCCCAGACAGAAATCAGCCCCAGCATTTT. This sequence encodes CASSPDRNQPQHF.

Many counts were recorded for this clonotype. This chain links TRBV11-1 with TRBJ1-1; 9 bases agree with TRBD1. From germline, CDR1 is SGHAT and CDR2 FQDESV (reference sequence). The CDR3 runs 14 residues. The trim removed 3 bases at V and 9 bases at J, leaving 8 bases unmatched. The CDR3 sequence is CASSFLQGAPQAFF. The CDR3 region has the DNA TGTGCCAGCAGCTTTTTACAGGGGGCGCCTCAAGCTTTCTTT. The variable domain in full, completed from reference TRBV11-1 and TRBJ1-1, reads EAEVAQSPRYKITEKSQAVAFWCDPISGHATLYWYRQILGQGPELLVQFQDESVVDDSQLPKDRFSAERLKGVDSTLKIQPAELGDSAMYLCASSFLQGAPQAFFGQGTRLTVV.

On this clonotype: A much larger clone lies a single base off, so this may be a read error. The chain joins TRBV29-1 to TRBJ1-4, with D uncertain. Trimming shortened V by 7 bases and J by 6 bases, and 18 bases separated the two germline ends. Germline lookup yields CDR1 SQVTM and CDR2 ANQGSEA. This CDR3 spans 14 amino acids. The CDR3 DNA follows: TGCAGCGCAGAATCTGAGAAGGAGTATGAAAAACTGTTTTTT. Translation gives CSAESEKEYEKLFF.

This clonotype was picked up many times. This chain links TRBV5-1 with TRBJ1-4; D gene unclear. Germline lookup yields CDR1 SGHRS and CDR2 YFSETQ. The CDR3 has 14 residues. Trimming left V 0 bases short and J 8 bases short, with 11 bases between. CDR3 protein: CASSLALREEKLFF. CDR3 DNA: TGCGCCAGCAGCTTGGCCCTTCGGGAGGAAAAACTGTTTTTT.

This chain links TRBV6-1 with TRBJ1-4; TRBD1 matches at 9 bases. Germline CDR1 reads MNHNS; CDR2 reads SASEGT. The CDR3 sequence is 18 residues long. V gave up 0 bases and J gave up 7 bases; unmatched junction bases: 12. CDR3 protein: CASSEAGTGRERSEKLFF. The CDR3 DNA sequence: TGTGCCAGCAGTGAAGCTGGGACAGGGAGAGAGCGTTCTGAAAAACTGTTTTTT.

This clonotype was detected ten times or more. V and J are TRBV5-6 and TRBJ2-7, with 7 positions matching TRBD1. The CDR3 has 14 residues. CDR1 and CDR2 (germline): SGHDT, YYEEEE. After removal of 2 bases from V and 3 bases from J, the junction contained 5 bases not matched to a gene. The CDR3 spells CASSFVGTDYEQYF. CDR3 sequence (DNA): TGTGCCAGCAGCTTCGTCGGGACAGACTACGAGCAGTACTTC. Looking up the rest from reference TRBV5-6 and TRBJ2-7 gives the full variable domain: DAGVTQSPTHLIKTRGQQVTLRCSPKSGHDTVSWYQQALGQGPQFIFQYYEEEERQRGNFPDRFSGHQFPNYSSELNVNALLLGDSALYLCASSFVGTDYEQYFGPGTRLTVT.

The chain combines TRBV7-9 with TRBJ1-2; D gene unclear. The CDR3 spans 17 residues. Trimming removed 5 bases at V and 0 bases at J, with 19 bases between. Germline V gene lookup returns CDR1 SEHNR and CDR2 FQNEAQ (reference sequence). CDR3 in amino acids: CASSALDTSLANYGYTF. The CDR3 DNA is TGTGCCAGCAGCGCCCTCGACACCTCCCTAGCTAACTATGGCTACACCTTC.

This clonotype showed up many times. This chain joins TRBV2 and TRBJ1-5; D uncertain. CDR1 is SNHLY, CDR2 FYNNEI, per germline. V was pared by 8 bases and J by 3 bases, with 14 bases between. The CDR3 is made up of 14 amino acids. The CDR3 is CASEKDGPNQPQHF. In DNA form, the CDR3 reads TGTGCCAGCGAAAAGGACGGACCCAATCAGCCCCAGCATTTT.

The DNA of the CDR3 is TGTGCCAGCAGTCAACTGGGGAGTGTGGAGACCCAGTACTTC. Protein sequence: CASSQLGSVETQYF. The rearrangement joins TRBV28 to TRBJ2-5, with TRBD2 as a possible D gene (5 bases). CDR3 length: 14 residues. The ends were cut back, 5 bases at V and 5 bases at J, with 15 bases in the middle. Germline assignment: CDR1 MDHEN and CDR2 SYDVKM.

Worth noting for this clonotype: This may arise from a read error, as a much more abundant clone is one base away. This CDR3 reads CASSVHQRGGGRSLADTQYF. Written as DNA, the CDR3 is TGTGCCAGCAGCGTACATCAAAGAGGCGGGGGCCGATCTTTGGCAGATACGCAGTATTTT. This sequence joins TRBV13 and TRBJ2-3; possible D gene TRBD2, 7 bases. V was shortened by 5 bases and J by 4 bases, with 31 bases between the two germline ends. This CDR3 contains 20 residues. Germline V gene sequence: CDR1 PRHDT, CDR2 FYEKMQ (reference sequence).

This clonotype was recorded at least ten times. V and J are TRBV4-2 and TRBJ1-1; D remains unclear. In germline, CDR1 is LGHNA, CDR2 YNFKEQ. This CDR3 comprises 14 residues. Trimming removed 0 bases at V and 2 bases at J, with 7 bases between. As DNA, the CDR3 is TGTGCCAGCAGCCAAGATAGGGAAAACACTGAAGCTTTCTTT. Translation gives CASSQDRENTEAFF.

There are many counts of this clonotype. The chain carries TRBV12-3 or TRBV12-4 and TRBJ1-2; 10 nucleotides agree with TRBD1. V gave up 3 bases and J gave up 8 bases; unmatched junction bases: 3. The CDR3 consists of 13 residues. Here the CDR3 reads CASSLTGGSGYTF. The DNA for the CDR3 is TGTGCCAGCAGTTTGACAGGGGGCTCGGGCTACACCTTC.

The chain recombines TRBV6-5 with TRBJ2-3; D is possibly TRBD2 (5 bases). The germline V gene encodes CDR1 MNHEY and CDR2 SVGAGI. V lost 4 bases, J lost 0 bases, and 8 bases lay in between. The CDR3 consists of 14 residues. This CDR3 reads CASSSGESTDTQYF. As DNA, the CDR3 is TGTGCCAGCAGTTCCGGGGAGAGCACAGATACGCAGTATTTT.

This clonotype was detected many times. The CDR3 loop is CSATFRGITDTQYF. The DNA for the CDR3 is TGCAGTGCCACATTCAGGGGGATTACAGATACGCAGTATTTT. V usage is TRBV20-1 and J usage is TRBJ2-3; 7 bases match TRBD1. The length of the CDR3 is 14 residues. The trim removed 6 bases at V and 3 bases at J, leaving 9 bases unmatched. Germline CDR1 reads DFQATT; CDR2 reads SNEGSKA (reference sequence).

This clonotype has only a few counts. The chain combines TRBV20-1 with TRBJ2-2; 15 bases match TRBD2. Germline lookup yields CDR1 DFQATT and CDR2 SNEGSKA (reference sequence). CDR3 length: 16 residues. Trimming cost V 4 bases and J 3 bases; bases outside gene matches: 3. CDR3 nucleotide sequence: TGCAGTGCTACAGGACTAGCGGGGGGGTACACCGGGGAGCTGTTTTTT. Translation gives CSATGLAGGYTGELFF.